The 3 T cell receptor beta chains listed next were all sequenced from one sample in a study of blood T cell repertoires in COVID-19. Assay: immunoSEQ multiplex PCR; the TCRdb copy retains only in-frame clones and omits some. Of some 200,000 clones listed, around 85% were seen once; the top ten hold approximately 9.9%. Sequencing input: peripheral blood. The source of these receptors is a woman aged 60-70 years with COVID-19, enrolled during active disease.

This clone was observed a handful of times. This sequence joins TRBV5-1 and TRBJ2-7; 8 positions match TRBD1. This CDR3 comprises 14 residues. From germline, CDR1 is SGHRS and CDR2 YFSETQ. V was clipped by 4 bases and J by 5 bases; unmatched bases: 8. CDR3 DNA sequence: TGCGCCAGCAGCCCAAGACAGGGGATCGACGAGCAGTACTTC. It is translated as CASSPRQGIDEQYF. Full variable domain (outside the CDR3, taken from reference TRBV5-1 and TRBJ2-7): KAGVTQTPRYLIKTRGQQVTLSCSPISGHRSVSWYQQTPGQGLQFLFEYFSETQRNKGNFPGRFSGRQFSNSRSEMNVSTLELGDSALYLCASSPRQGIDEQYFGPGTRLTVT.

V gene TRBV2 combines with J gene TRBJ2-5; D is undetermined. Germline V gene data show CDR1 as SNHLY and CDR2 as FYNNEI. This CDR3 is 12 amino acids long. V was shortened by 3 bases and J by 5 bases, with 7 bases between the two germline ends. The DNA for the CDR3 is TGTGCCAGCAGTGAGTACTGGGAGACCCAGTACTTC. Amino acids: CASSEYWETQYF. Full variable domain (remainder filled in from reference TRBV2 and TRBJ2-5): EPEVTQTPSHQVTQMGQEVILRCVPISNHLYFYWYRQILGQKVEFLVSFYNNEISEKSEIFDDQFSVERPDGSNFTLKIRSTKLEDSAMYFCASSEYWETQYFGPGTRLLVL.

The genes are TRBV6-2 or TRBV6-3 and TRBJ2-7; TRBD2 matches 12 bases. J lost 7 bases, V lost 0 bases, and 7 bases had no gene match. The CDR3 runs 16 residues. CDR1 and CDR2 (germline): MNHEY, SVGEGT. CDR3 DNA: TGTGCCAGCAGTTACTCGACTAGCGGGAGCAATAGGGAGCAGTACTTC. Encoded protein: CASSYSTSGSNREQYF.